This entry lists 29 T cell receptor beta chains sequenced from one sample in a study of control samples from healthy donors and cancer patients. TCRdb keeps only in-frame clones here, not all; method: immunoSEQ multiplex PCR. This sample has under 200,000 clones, with 85% to 95% found just once. Sequenced sample: blood. The source of these receptors is a woman aged 55 to 70 in good health.

The chain uses TRBV18 and TRBJ2-3, with 7 bases identical to TRBD2. Germline assignment: CDR1 KGHSH and CDR2 LQKENI. Trimming removed 6 bases from V and 4 bases from J; junction bases left unmatched: 10. CDR3 length: 15 residues. The DNA for the CDR3 is TGTGCCAGCTCTCGAAACGGGGCGGGGGCAGATACGCAGTATTTT. Translated: CASSRNGAGADTQYF.

The chain links TRBV3-1 (or the pseudogene TRBV3-2) to TRBJ1-5; 7 bases match TRBD1. In germline, CDR1 is LGHDT, CDR2 YNNKEL (reference sequence). This CDR3 contains 16 residues. Unmatched junction bases numbered 8, after V lost 1 base and J lost 5 bases. The DNA for the CDR3 is TGTGCCAGCAGCCAAGTCGGCAGGGGGGCATATCAGCCCCAGCATTTT. It specifies CASSQVGRGAYQPQHF.

The chain combines TRBV24-1 with TRBJ2-1; 9 bases are shared with TRBD2. Germline V gene sequence: CDR1 KGHDR, CDR2 SFDVKD. CDR3 size: 16 residues. The V gene end was trimmed by 4 bases and the J gene end by 6 bases; junction bases not matched to a gene: 9. The CDR3 nucleotides read TGTGCCACCAGTGACCCTGGGACTAGCAGGCGCAATGAGCAGTTCTTC. It is translated as CATSDPGTSRRNEQFF.

This chain links TRBV6-6 with TRBJ2-7; 10 nucleotides agree with TRBD2. The V gene end was trimmed by 0 bases and the J gene end by 4 bases; junction bases not matched to a gene: 6. CDR1 is MNHNY and CDR2 is SVGAGI in the germline V gene (reference sequence). The CDR3 totals 16 residues. The CDR3 region is CASSYSTPSGGYEQYF. The CDR3 DNA reads TGTGCCAGCAGTTACTCGACGCCTAGCGGGGGTTACGAGCAGTACTTC.

This clone was counted once. CDR3 DNA: TGCGCCAGCAGTGAGTCGTCCTCTCGGGCGAACACTGAAGCTTTCTTT. Translating it yields CASSESSSRANTEAFF. V usage is TRBV10-1 and J usage is TRBJ1-1; D is unclear. V dropped 0 bases and J dropped 1 base, with 12 bases sitting between them. This CDR3 contains 16 residues. Germline V gene sequence: CDR1 WNHNN, CDR2 SYGVQD (reference sequence).

The rearrangement links TRBV7-2 to TRBJ2-3; tentatively, D is TRBD2 (5 bases). The CDR3 has 15 residues. Germline values: CDR1 SGHTA, CDR2 FQGNSA. The ends were cut back, 2 bases at V and 0 bases at J, with 9 bases in the middle. The CDR3 DNA is TGTGCCAGCAGCTTACGACTAATCAGCACAGATACGCAGTATTTT. This sequence encodes CASSLRLISTDTQYF.

This clone was detected once. The DNA of the CDR3 is TGCGCCAGCAGCCTCCACAGCTACTATGGCTACACCTTC. Amino acids: CASSLHSYYGYTF. The chain joins TRBV5-1 to TRBJ1-2; D is unclear. V gave up 4 bases and J gave up 3 bases, with 10 bases separating them. Germline CDR1 is SGHRS and CDR2 is YFSETQ. The CDR3 loop spans 13 amino acids.

In regard to this clone: The same CDR3 can be traced to other DNA sequences in this sample. The chain recombines TRBV5-1 with TRBJ1-5, with D possibly TRBD1 on 6 matching bases. The V and J ends lost 0 bases and 6 bases respectively, with 13 bases between them. Germline V gene lookup returns CDR1 SGHRS and CDR2 YFSETQ. CDR3 length: 15 amino acids. CDR3 loop: CASSLVGGAGQPQHF. In DNA form, the CDR3 reads TGCGCCAGCAGCTTGGTAGGGGGGGCTGGTCAGCCCCAGCATTTT.

The chain is built from TRBV4-3 and TRBJ2-7; 9 bases align to TRBD1. The CDR3 totals 14 residues. CDR1 is LGHNA and CDR2 is YSLEER in the germline V gene. V lost 3 bases to trimming and J lost 2 bases; unmatched junction nucleotides: 2. DNA of the CDR3: TGCGCCAGCAGCCAGGACAGGGGCACCTACGAGCAGTACTTC. Amino acid sequence: CASSQDRGTYEQYF.

The rearrangement joins TRBV9 to TRBJ1-4, with 7 bases identical to TRBD1. The germline CDR1 and CDR2 sequences are SGDLS and YYNGEE. CDR3 length: 15 amino acids. Trimming at V came to 0 bases and at J to 8 bases, leaving 7 bases not matched to a gene. For the CDR3, the DNA is TGTGCCAGCAGCGTAGATCAACAGGGGTGGGAAAAACTGTTTTTT. As protein: CASSVDQQGWEKLFF. Variable domain in full (rest from reference TRBV9 and TRBJ1-4): DSGVTQTPKHLITATGQRVTLRCSPRSGDLSVYWYQQSLDQGLQFLIQYYNGEERAKGNILERFSAQQFPDLHSELNLSSLELGDSALYFCASSVDQQGWEKLFFGSGTQLSVL.

The rearrangement links TRBV6-2 or TRBV6-3 to TRBJ1-1; 8 bases agree with TRBD1. Losses at the gene ends were 2 bases for V and 1 base for J; bases not matched to a gene: 15. Germline CDR1 reads MNHEY; CDR2 reads SVGEGT. The CDR3 totals 19 residues. Written as DNA, the CDR3 is TGTGCCAGCAGTTACCCCGACCAGGGGGCTTGGTTACGGAACACTGAAGCTTTCTTT. As protein: CASSYPDQGAWLRNTEAFF.

V usage is TRBV7-2 and J usage is TRBJ2-5; 8 positions agree with TRBD2. The CDR3 has 15 amino acids. The V and J ends lost 4 bases and 4 bases, in that order; junction bases with no gene match: 8. CDR1 and CDR2 from the germline V gene are SGHTA and FQGNSA. CDR3 sequence (DNA): TGTGCCAGCAGCTCTCAGTGGGGACTAGGAGAGACCCAGTACTTC. Translation: CASSSQWGLGETQYF.

CDR3 sequence (DNA): TGTGCCAGCATTCTTTATGGTGAAGCTTTCTTT. This gives the protein CASILYGEAFF. V usage is TRBV6-5 and J usage is TRBJ1-1; no clear D gene. Trimming shortened V by 7 bases and J by 7 bases, and 10 bases separated the two germline ends. The CDR3 is 11 residues long. Germline-derived CDR1 and CDR2 are MNHEY and SVGAGI.

The genes are TRBV5-6 and TRBJ2-3; 11 nucleotides align to TRBD1. The CDR3 runs 15 residues. Unmatched junction bases numbered 1, after V lost 3 bases and J lost 1 base. From germline, CDR1 is SGHDT and CDR2 YYEEEE. The CDR3 sequence is CASSSGQGGTDTQYF. CDR3 sequence (DNA): TGTGCCAGCAGCTCGGGACAGGGGGGCACAGATACGCAGTATTTT.

The chain is built from TRBV19 and TRBJ1-5; TRBD1 aligns across 10 bases. Germline V gene sequence: CDR1 LNHDA, CDR2 SQIVND (reference sequence). Germline trimming cut 8 bases from V and 6 bases from J; bases unmatched to any gene: 4. CDR3 length equals 13 residues. The CDR3 nucleotides read TGTGCCAGTGACAGGGGGCATCGTCAGCCCCAGCATTTT. It translates to CASDRGHRQPQHF.

Concerning this clone: Sequence at one end of the junction differs from germline and may be a read error. The chain uses TRBV12-3 or TRBV12-4 and TRBJ1-2, with D uncertain. CDR3 length equals 13 residues. CDR3 DNA sequence: TGTGCCAACAGTTTTAAGGGAAGAGATGGCTACACCTTC. As protein: CANSFKGRDGYTF.

V is TRBV28 and J is TRBJ2-6; D call uncertain. CDR3 length equals 15 residues. Trimming left V 2 bases short and J 2 bases short, with 7 bases between. The germline V gene encodes CDR1 MDHEN and CDR2 SYDVKM. The CDR3 nucleotides are TGTGCCAGCAGTTTAAGCCCAACTGGGGCCAACGTCCTGACTTTC. Amino acids: CASSLSPTGANVLTF.

The chain carries TRBV28 and TRBJ1-1; TRBD1 might be the D (5 bases). V was cut by 2 bases and J by 1 base, with 5 bases left in between. The CDR3 is 13 amino acids. Germline V gene sequence: CDR1 MDHEN, CDR2 SYDVKM. The CDR3 loop is CASSLGQNTEAFF. The CDR3 DNA is TGTGCCAGCAGTTTAGGACAGAACACTGAAGCTTTCTTT.

The chain couples TRBV23-1 to TRBJ1-1; no clear D. TRBV23-1 qualifies as an ORF whose function is uncertain. CDR3 length: 14 amino acids. Trimming left V 6 bases short and J 6 bases short, with 17 bases between. The CDR3 DNA sequence: TGCGCCAGCAGCCATCCTGTTTCGGGCGCTGAAGCTTTCTTT. Protein product: CASSHPVSGAEAFF.

The rearrangement uses TRBV12-3 or TRBV12-4 and TRBJ1-4, with a weak D call TRBD1 (6 bases). The CDR3 totals 12 residues. The V gene lost 6 bases and the J gene lost 14 bases, with 16 bases spanning the gap. CDR3 sequence reads: CASRKGGWDLFF. CDR3 DNA sequence: TGTGCCAGCAGAAAAGGGGGATGGGATCTGTTTTTT.

The V call is TRBV5-6, the J call TRBJ1-6; a weak D match, TRBD1 (6 bases). This CDR3 region has 14 residues. Trimming shortened V by 6 bases and J by 8 bases, and 15 bases separated the two germline ends. Germline-derived CDR1 and CDR2 are SGHDT and YYEEEE. The chain's CDR3 is CASNQGIGDSPLHF. The DNA of the CDR3 is TGTGCCAGCAACCAGGGGATCGGGGATTCACCCCTCCACTTT. Full variable domain (rest looked up from reference TRBV5-6 and TRBJ1-6): DAGVTQSPTHLIKTRGQQVTLRCSPKSGHDTVSWYQQALGQGPQFIFQYYEEEERQRGNFPDRFSGHQFPNYSSELNVNALLLGDSALYLCASNQGIGDSPLHFGNGTRLTVT.

The V call is TRBV6-5, the J call TRBJ1-5, with D perhaps TRBD1 (6 bases). Germline V CDR1 and CDR2: MNHEY, SVGAGI. Trimming stripped 2 bases from V and 7 bases from J, with 9 bases between. There are 13 residues in the CDR3. The CDR3 DNA reads TGTGCCAGCAGTTACGGGACACGCCAGCCCCAGCATTTT. This translates into CASSYGTRQPQHF.

This clone has just a few counts. The V gene is TRBV14, the J gene TRBJ2-1, with 9 bases fitting TRBD2. Per germline, CDR1 SGHDN and CDR2 FVKESK. This CDR3 is 15 amino acids long. V lost 3 bases to trimming and J lost 2 bases; unmatched junction nucleotides: 2. In nucleotides, the CDR3 is TGTGCCAGCAGCCACGTAGCGGGGGCCTACAATGAGCAGTTCTTC. The encoded protein is CASSHVAGAYNEQFF.

The chain recombines TRBV3-1 (or the pseudogene TRBV3-2) with TRBJ2-7, with a weak D call TRBD2 (5 bases). This CDR3 comprises 14 residues. V was shortened by 0 bases and J by 1 base, with 7 bases between the two germline ends. The V gene's germline CDR1 is LGHDT and CDR2 YNNKEL (reference sequence). Here the CDR3 DNA reads TGTGCCAGCAGCCAAGAGGGCGGGTCCTACGAGCAGTACTTC. Translation gives CASSQEGGSYEQYF.

CDR3 sequence reads: CASSLTGIQTIEETQYF. CDR3 nucleotides: TGTGCCAGCAGCTTGACTGGTATACAAACGATCGAGGAGACCCAGTACTTC. The chain couples TRBV5-6 to TRBJ2-5; D gene unclear. V lost 1 base and J lost 5, with 21 bases in between. The germline gives CDR1 SGHDT, CDR2 YYEEEE. This CDR3 has 17 amino acids.

The chain employs TRBV5-6 and TRBJ2-1; 9 positions match TRBD1. The germline V gene encodes CDR1 SGHDT and CDR2 YYEEEE. This CDR3 has 18 amino acids. V was clipped by 5 bases and J by 7 bases; unmatched bases: 19. The CDR3 sequence: CASSYSPRQGDFGNEQFF. In nucleotides, the CDR3 is TGTGCCAGCAGTTACTCCCCCCGACAGGGGGATTTTGGGAATGAGCAGTTCTTC.

This clone was recorded once. The J gene is TRBJ2-3, the V gene TRBV28; TRBD1 agrees at 8 bases. There are 14 residues in the CDR3. The V and J ends lost 5 bases and 3 bases, in that order; junction bases with no gene match: 4. Germline assignment: CDR1 MDHEN and CDR2 SYDVKM. CDR3 bases: TGTGCCAGCAGTCGGACAGGGATTACAGATACGCAGTATTTT. Amino acids: CASSRTGITDTQYF.

The J gene is TRBJ1-1, the V gene TRBV7-2; 8 bases fit TRBD1. This CDR3 spans 18 amino acids. Unmatched junction bases numbered 14, after V lost 1 base and J lost 4 bases. Per germline, CDR1 SGHTA and CDR2 FQGNSA. The CDR3: CASSLVAGRGPGSTEAFF. The CDR3 nucleotides read TGTGCCAGCAGCTTAGTAGCGGGCAGGGGGCCGGGGTCCACTGAAGCTTTCTTT. Full variable domain (remainder filled in from reference TRBV7-2 and TRBJ1-1): GAGVSQSPSNKVTEKGKDVELRCDPISGHTALYWYRQSLGQGLEFLIYFQGNSAPDKSGLPSDRFSAERTGGSVSTLTIQRTQQEDSAVYLCASSLVAGRGPGSTEAFFGQGTRLTVV.

This clone occurred once. The chain carries TRBV5-1 and TRBJ2-1, with D possibly being TRBD1 or TRBD2 (5 bases each). The CDR3 spans 16 residues. The ends were cut back, 4 bases at V and 6 bases at J, with 20 bases in the middle. The V gene's germline CDR1 is SGHRS and CDR2 YFSETQ. The CDR3 coding sequence is TGCGCCAGCAGCACAAGGGGCTCCGGGGTTTTCAATGAGCAGTTCTTC. It is translated as CASSTRGSGVFNEQFF.